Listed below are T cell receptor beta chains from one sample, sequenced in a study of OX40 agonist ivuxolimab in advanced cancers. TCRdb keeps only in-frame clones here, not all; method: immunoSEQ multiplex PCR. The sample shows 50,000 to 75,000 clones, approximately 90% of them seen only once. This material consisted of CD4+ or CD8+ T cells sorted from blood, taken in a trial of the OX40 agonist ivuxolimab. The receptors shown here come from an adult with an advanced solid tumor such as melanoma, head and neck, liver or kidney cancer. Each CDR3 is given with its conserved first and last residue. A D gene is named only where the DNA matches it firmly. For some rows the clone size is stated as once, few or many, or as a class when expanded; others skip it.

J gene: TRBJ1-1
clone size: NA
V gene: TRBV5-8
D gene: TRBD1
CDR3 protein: CASSRNRGWGTEAFF
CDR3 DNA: TGTGCCAGCAGCAGAAACAGGGGATGGGGCACTGAAGCTTTCTTT

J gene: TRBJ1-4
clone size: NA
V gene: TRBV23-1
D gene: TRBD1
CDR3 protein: CASSPGQDKNEKLFF
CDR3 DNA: TGCGCCAGCAGTCCGGGACAGGACAAAAATGAAAAACTGTTTTTT

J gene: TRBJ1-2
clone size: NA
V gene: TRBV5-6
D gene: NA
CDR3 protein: CASSFGLSTLGYTF
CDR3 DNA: TGTGCCAGCAGCTTTGGCCTCTCGACTCTCGGCTACACCTTC

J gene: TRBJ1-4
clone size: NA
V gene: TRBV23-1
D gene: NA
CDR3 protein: CASSQGDVTGTAMELESNEKLFF
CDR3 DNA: TGCGCCAGCAGTCAGGGAGACGTTACCGGGACCGCGATGGAATTAGAGTCAAATGAAAAACTGTTTTTT

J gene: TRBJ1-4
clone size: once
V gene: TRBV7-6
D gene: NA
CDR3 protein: CASSLDGTNEKLFF
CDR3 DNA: TGTGCCAGCAGCTTAGATGGGACTAATGAAAAACTGTTTTTT

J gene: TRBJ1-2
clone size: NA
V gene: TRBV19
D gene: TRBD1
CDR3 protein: CASSTGVNYGYTF
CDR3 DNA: TGTGCCAGCTCGACAGGGGTGAACTATGGCTACACCTTC

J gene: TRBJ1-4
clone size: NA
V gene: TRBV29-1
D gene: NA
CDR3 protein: CSVGGTNPNEKLFF
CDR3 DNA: TGCAGCGTTGGGGGGACCAACCCGAATGAAAAACTGTTTTTT

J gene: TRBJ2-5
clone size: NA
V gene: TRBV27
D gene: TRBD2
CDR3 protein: CASTYSGALGETQYF
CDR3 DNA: TGTGCCAGCACCTACAGCGGGGCTCTCGGCGAGACCCAGTACTTC

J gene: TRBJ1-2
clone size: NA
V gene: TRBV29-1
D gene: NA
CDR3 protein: CSVTSRLNYGYTF
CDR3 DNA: TGCAGCGTTACATCAAGACTTAACTATGGCTACACCTTC

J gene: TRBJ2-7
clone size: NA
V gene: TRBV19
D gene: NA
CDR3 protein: CASSISGYEQYF
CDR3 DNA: TGTGCCAGTAGTATCAGCGGCTACGAGCAGTACTTC

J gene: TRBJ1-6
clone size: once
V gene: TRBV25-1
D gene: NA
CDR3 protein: CASSATGYNSPLHF
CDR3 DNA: TGTGCCAGCAGCGCAACAGGGTACAATTCACCCCTCCACTTT

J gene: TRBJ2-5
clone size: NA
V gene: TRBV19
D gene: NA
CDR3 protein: CASSISETQYF
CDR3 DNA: TGTGCCAGTAGTATCTCAGAGACCCAGTACTTC

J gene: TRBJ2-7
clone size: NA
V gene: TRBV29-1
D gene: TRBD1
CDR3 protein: CSVGQGRGEQYF
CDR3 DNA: TGCAGCGTCGGACAGGGACGGGGCGAGCAGTACTTC

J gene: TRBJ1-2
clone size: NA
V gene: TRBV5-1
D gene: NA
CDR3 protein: CASSLVRGSANYGYTF
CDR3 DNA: TGCGCCAGCAGCTTGGTGCGGGGTTCGGCTAACTATGGCTACACCTTC

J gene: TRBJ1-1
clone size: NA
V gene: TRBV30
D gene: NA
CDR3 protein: CAWSVHGNTEAFF
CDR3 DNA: TGTGCCTGGAGTGTACATGGAAACACTGAAGCTTTCTTT

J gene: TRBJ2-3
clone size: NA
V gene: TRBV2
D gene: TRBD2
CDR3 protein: CASVGLVTGTQYF
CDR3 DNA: TGTGCCAGCGTCGGACTAGTTACCGGTACGCAGTATTTT

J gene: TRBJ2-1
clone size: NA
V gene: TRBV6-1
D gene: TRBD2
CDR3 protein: CASSGKLARSSYNEQFF
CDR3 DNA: TGTGCCAGCAGTGGAAAACTAGCGCGAAGCTCCTACAATGAGCAGTTCTTC

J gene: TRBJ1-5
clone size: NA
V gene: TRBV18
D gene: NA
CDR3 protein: CASSDRQGAEGNQPQHF
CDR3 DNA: TGTGCCAGCTCGGACCGGCAGGGCGCCGAAGGCAATCAGCCCCAGCATTTT

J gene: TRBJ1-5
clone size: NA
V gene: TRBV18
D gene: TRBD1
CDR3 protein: CASSPGTANQPQHF
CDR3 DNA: TGTGCCAGCTCACCAGGGACAGCAAATCAGCCCCAGCATTTT

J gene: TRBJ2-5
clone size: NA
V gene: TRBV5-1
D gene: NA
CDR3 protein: CASSLAGGTGETQYF
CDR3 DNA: TGCGCCAGCAGCTTGGCGGGGGGTACAGGGGAGACCCAGTACTTC

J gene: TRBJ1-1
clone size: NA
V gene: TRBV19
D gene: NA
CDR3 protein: CASSRGLTLNTEAFF
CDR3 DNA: TGTGCCAGTAGTCGGGGCCTTACTTTGAACACTGAAGCTTTCTTT

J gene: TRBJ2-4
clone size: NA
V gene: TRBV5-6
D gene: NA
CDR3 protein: CASSLGGTGNIQYF
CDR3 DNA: TGTGCCAGCAGCTTGGGGGGAACAGGAAACATTCAGTACTTC

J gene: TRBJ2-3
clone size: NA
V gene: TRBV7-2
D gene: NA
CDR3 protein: CASSYGVPTDTQYF
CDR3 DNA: TGTGCCAGCAGCTACGGGGTTCCCACAGATACGCAGTATTTT

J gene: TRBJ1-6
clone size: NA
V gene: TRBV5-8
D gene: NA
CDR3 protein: CASSLFVWSPLHF
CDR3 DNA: TGTGCCAGCAGCTTGTTCGTATGGTCACCCCTCCACTTT

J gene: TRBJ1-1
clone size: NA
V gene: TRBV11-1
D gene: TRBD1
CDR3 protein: CASRRDSPISNTEAFF
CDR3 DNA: TGTGCCAGCAGGAGGGACAGCCCGATCTCGAACACTGAAGCTTTCTTT

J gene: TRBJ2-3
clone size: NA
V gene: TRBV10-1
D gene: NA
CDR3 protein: CASSESGTLNTQYF
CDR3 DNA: TGCGCCAGCAGTGAGTCAGGGACCCTGAATACGCAGTATTTT

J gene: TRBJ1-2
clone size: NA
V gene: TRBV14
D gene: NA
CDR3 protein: CASSRDGFGYTF
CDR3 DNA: TGTGCCAGCAGCCGAGACGGGTTCGGCTACACCTTC

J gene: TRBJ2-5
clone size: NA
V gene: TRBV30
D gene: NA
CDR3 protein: CAWSVGGSQETQYF
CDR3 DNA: TGTGCCTGGAGTGTCGGCGGGTCCCAAGAGACCCAGTACTTC

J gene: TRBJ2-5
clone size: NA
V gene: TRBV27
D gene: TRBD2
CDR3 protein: CASSSSSGGSQETQYF
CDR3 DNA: TGTGCCAGCAGTTCATCTAGCGGGGGGTCACAAGAGACCCAGTACTTC

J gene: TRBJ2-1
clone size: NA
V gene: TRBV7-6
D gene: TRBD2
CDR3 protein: CASSLVWTSPYNEQFF
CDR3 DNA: TGTGCCAGCAGCTTGGTCTGGACTAGCCCCTACAATGAGCAGTTCTTC

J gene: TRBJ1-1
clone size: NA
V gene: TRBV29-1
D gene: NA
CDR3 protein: CSVAPTTNTEAFF
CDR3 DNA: TGCAGCGTTGCTCCGACTACGAACACTGAAGCTTTCTTT

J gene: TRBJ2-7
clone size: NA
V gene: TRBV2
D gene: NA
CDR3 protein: CAITAERAYEQYF
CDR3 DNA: TGTGCCATCACCGCCGAACGGGCCTACGAGCAGTACTTC

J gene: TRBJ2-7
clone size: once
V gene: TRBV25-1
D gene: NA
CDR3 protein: CASGWQGSYEQYF
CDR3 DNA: TGTGCCAGCGGCTGGCAGGGGTCCTACGAGCAGTACTTC

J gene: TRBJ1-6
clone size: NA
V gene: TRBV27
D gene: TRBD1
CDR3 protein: CASSSPPGQGIFSPLHF
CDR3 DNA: TGTGCCAGCAGTTCCCCTCCGGGACAGGGGATTTTCTCACCCCTCCACTTT

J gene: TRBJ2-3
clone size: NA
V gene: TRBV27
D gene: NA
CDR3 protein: CASSLNPPTDTQYF
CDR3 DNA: TGTGCCAGCAGTTTAAACCCCCCCACAGATACGCAGTATTTT

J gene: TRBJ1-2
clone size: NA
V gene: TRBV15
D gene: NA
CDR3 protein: CATSRFSSGDGYTF
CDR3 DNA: TGTGCCACCAGTCGCTTTTCGTCTGGGGATGGCTACACCTTC

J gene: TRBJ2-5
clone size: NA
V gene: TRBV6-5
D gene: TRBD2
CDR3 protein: CASSSGTSTIATQYF
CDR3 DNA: TGTGCCAGCAGTTCGGGGACTAGCACCATTGCGACCCAGTACTTC

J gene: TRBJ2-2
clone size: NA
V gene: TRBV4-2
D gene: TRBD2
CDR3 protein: CASSHGGNGNTGELFF
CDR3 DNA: TGTGCCAGCAGTCACGGGGGGAATGGAAACACCGGGGAGCTGTTTTTT

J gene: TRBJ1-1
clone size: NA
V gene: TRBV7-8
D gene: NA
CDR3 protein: CASSLGMNTEAFF
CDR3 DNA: TGTGCCAGCAGCCTAGGAATGAACACTGAAGCTTTCTTT

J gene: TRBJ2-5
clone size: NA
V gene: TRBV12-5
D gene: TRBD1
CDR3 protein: CASGLRGTGGRETQYF
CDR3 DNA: TGTGCTAGTGGCCTGAGGGGGACAGGGGGCCGAGAGACCCAGTACTTC

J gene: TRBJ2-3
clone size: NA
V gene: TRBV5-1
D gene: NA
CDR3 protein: CASSLRGGTDTQYF
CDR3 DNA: TGCGCCAGCAGCTTGCGAGGAGGCACAGATACGCAGTATTTT

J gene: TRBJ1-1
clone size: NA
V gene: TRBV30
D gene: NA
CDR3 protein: CAWSVPVLTGDGTEAFF
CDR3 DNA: TGTGCCTGGAGTGTCCCCGTTTTAACAGGTGACGGCACTGAAGCTTTCTTT

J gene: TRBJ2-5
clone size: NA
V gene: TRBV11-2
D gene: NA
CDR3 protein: CASSLVVVGETQYF
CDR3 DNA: TGTGCCAGCAGCTTAGTCGTAGTTGGGGAGACCCAGTACTTC

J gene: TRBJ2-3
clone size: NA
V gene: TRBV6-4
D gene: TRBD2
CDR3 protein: CASRPSGLLTDTQYF
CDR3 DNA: TGTGCCAGCAGACCTAGCGGACTGCTCACAGATACGCAGTATTTT

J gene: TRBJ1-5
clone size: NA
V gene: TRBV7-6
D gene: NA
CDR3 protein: CASSPRGNQPQHF
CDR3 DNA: TGTGCCAGCAGCCCCCGGGGGAATCAGCCCCAGCATTTT

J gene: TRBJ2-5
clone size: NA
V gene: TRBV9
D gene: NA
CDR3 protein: CASSVAGRSEETQYF
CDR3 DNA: TGTGCCAGCAGCGTAGCAGGGAGGAGCGAGGAGACCCAGTACTTC

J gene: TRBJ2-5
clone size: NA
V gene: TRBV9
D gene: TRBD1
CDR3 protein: CASSTHPGQGFQETQYF
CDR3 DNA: TGTGCCAGCAGCACCCATCCGGGACAGGGTTTCCAAGAGACCCAGTACTTC

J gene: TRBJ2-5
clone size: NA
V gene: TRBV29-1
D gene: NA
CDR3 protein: CSVTKYQETQYF
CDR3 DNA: TGCAGCGTCACCAAGTACCAAGAGACCCAGTACTTC

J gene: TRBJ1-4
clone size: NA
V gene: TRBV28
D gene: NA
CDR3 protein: CASVSSLDEKLFF
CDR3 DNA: TGTGCCAGCGTTTCAAGCCTGGATGAAAAACTGTTTTTT

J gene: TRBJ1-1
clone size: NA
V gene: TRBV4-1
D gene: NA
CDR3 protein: CASSQESGPGTEAFF
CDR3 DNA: TGCGCCAGCAGCCAAGAGTCAGGGCCGGGCACTGAAGCTTTCTTT

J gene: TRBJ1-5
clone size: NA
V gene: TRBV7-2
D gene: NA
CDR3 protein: CASSPGVNQPQHF
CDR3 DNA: TGTGCCAGCAGCCCAGGGGTTAATCAGCCCCAGCATTTT

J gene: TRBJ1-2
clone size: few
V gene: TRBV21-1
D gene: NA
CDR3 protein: CASSVGSSFGCYTF
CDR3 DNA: TGTGCCAGCAGTGTGGGATCCTCTTTTGGATGCTACACCTTC

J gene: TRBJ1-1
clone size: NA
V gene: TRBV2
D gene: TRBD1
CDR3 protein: CASMDRRNTEAFF
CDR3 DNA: TGTGCCAGCATGGACAGGAGGAACACTGAAGCTTTCTTT

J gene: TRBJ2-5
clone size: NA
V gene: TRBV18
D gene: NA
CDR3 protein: CASSPQGFETQYF
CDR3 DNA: TGTGCCAGCTCACCCCAGGGGTTTGAGACCCAGTACTTC

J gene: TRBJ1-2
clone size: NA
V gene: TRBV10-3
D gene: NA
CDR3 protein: CAISGGTNANYGYTF
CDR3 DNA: TGTGCCATCAGTGGAGGGACTAACGCTAACTATGGCTACACCTTC

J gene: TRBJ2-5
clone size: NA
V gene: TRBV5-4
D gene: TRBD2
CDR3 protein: CASSLREVAGETQYF
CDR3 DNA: TGTGCCAGCAGCTTGCGGGAGGTGGCGGGGGAGACCCAGTACTTC

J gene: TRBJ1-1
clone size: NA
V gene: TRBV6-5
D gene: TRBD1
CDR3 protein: CASSYTTGEAFF
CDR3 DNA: TGTGCCAGCAGTTACACCACAGGGGAGGCTTTCTTT

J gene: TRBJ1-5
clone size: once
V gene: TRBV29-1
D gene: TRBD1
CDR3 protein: CSVVGGTGGNQPQHF
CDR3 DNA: TGCAGCGTTGTAGGGGGGACAGGGGGCAATCAGCCCCAGCATTTT

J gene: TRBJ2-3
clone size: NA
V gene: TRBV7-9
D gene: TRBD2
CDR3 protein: CASSLGIAGGYTDTQYF
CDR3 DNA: TGTGCCAGCAGCTTAGGCATAGCGGGGGGGTACACAGATACGCAGTATTTT